This TCR beta chain was captured by sequencing in a study of blood T cell repertoires in COVID-19. The repertoire was sequenced with immunoSEQ multiplex PCR; TCRdb's copy has only in-frame clones and lacks some. The sample contains over 200,000 clones, roughly 79% of which appear only once. The CDR3 loop spans 12 amino acids. CDR1 is MDHEN, CDR2 SYDVKM, per germline. Trimming took 10 bases from V and 3 from J, leaving 13 bases between them. The receptor was isolated from a man aged 40-55 years who had recovered from COVID-19. The sequenced material came from PBMCs or T cells enriched from blood (not recorded which). The chain couples TRBV28 to TRBJ2-7; perhaps TRBD2 as D (5 bases). CDR3 nucleotides: TGTGCCAACCCGAGGGATAACTACGAGCAGTACTTC. It yields the protein CANPRDNYEQYF.